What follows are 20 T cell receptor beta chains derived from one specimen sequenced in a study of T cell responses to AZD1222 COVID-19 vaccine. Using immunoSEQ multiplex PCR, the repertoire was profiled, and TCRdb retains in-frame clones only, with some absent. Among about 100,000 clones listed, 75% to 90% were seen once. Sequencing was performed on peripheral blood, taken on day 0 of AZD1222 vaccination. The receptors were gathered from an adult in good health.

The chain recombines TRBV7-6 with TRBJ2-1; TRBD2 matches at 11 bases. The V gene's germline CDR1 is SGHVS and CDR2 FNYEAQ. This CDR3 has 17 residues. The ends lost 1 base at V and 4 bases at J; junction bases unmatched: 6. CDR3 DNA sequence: TGTGCCAGCAGCTTAGATAGCGGGGGGGCGGGTTACAATGAGCAGTTCTTC. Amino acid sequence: CASSLDSGGAGYNEQFF.

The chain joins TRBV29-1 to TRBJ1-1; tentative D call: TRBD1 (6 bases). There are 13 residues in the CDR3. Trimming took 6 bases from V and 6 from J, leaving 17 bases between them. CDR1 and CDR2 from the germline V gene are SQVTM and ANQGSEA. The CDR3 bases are TGCAGCGTATCTTGGGGGGGCCTCGCTGAAGCTTTCTTT. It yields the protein CSVSWGGLAEAFF.

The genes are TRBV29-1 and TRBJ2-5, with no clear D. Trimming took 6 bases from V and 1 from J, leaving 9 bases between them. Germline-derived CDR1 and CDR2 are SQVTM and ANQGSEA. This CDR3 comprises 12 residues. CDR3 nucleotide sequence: TGCAGCGTCGACATGGGCCAAGAGACCCAGTACTTC. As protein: CSVDMGQETQYF.

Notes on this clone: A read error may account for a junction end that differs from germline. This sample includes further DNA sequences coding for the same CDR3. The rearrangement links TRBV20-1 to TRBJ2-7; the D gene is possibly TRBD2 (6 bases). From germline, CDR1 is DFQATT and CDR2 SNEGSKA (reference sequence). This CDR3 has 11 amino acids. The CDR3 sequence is CSARAGYEQYF. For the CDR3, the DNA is TGCAGTGCCAGAGCGGGCTACGAGCAGTACTTC.

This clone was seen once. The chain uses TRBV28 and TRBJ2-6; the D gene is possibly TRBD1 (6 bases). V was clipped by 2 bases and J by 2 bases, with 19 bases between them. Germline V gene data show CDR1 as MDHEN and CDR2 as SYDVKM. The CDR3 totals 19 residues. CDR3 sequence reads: CASSLADRQGWAGANVLTF. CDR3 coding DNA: TGTGCCAGCAGTTTAGCAGACAGGCAAGGATGGGCTGGGGCCAACGTCCTGACTTTC.

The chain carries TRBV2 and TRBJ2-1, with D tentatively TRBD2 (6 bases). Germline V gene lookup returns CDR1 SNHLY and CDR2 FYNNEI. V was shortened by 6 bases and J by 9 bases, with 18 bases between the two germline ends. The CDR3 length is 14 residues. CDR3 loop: CASSATTLGGEQFF. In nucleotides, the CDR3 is TGTGCCAGCAGCGCAACGACGTTGGGGGGTGAGCAGTTCTTC.

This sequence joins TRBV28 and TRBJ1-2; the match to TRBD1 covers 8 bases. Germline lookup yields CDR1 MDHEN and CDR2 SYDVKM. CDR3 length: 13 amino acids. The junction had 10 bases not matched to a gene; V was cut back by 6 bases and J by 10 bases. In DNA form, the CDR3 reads TGTGCCAGCAGCCCACAGGACAGGGCCGACTACACCTTC. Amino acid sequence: CASSPQDRADYTF.

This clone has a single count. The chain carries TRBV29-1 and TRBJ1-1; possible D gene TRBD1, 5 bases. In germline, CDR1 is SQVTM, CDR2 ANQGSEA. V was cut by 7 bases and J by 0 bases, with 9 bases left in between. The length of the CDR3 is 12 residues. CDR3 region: CSGKGMNTEAFF. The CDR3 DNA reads TGCAGCGGGAAGGGGATGAACACTGAAGCTTTCTTT.

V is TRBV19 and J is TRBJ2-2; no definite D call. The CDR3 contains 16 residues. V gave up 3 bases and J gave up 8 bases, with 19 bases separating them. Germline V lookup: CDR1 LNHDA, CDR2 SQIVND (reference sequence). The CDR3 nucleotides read TGTGCCAGTAGTATTGACGCCCAGACGAGGACGGGGGAGCTGTTTTTT. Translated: CASSIDAQTRTGELFF.

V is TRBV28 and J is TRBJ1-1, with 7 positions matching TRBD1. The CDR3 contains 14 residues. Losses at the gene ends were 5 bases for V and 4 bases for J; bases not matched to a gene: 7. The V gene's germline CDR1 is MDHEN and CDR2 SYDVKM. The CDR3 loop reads CASSPGDRATEAFF. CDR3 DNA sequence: TGTGCCAGCAGTCCGGGTGACAGGGCCACTGAAGCTTTCTTT.

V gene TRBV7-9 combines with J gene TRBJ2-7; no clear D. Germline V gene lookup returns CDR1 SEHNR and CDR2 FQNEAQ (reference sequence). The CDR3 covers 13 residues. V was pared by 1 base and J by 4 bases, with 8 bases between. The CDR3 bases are TGTGCCAGCAGCTTAGTAGTAGGGTACGAGCAGTACTTC. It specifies CASSLVVGYEQYF.

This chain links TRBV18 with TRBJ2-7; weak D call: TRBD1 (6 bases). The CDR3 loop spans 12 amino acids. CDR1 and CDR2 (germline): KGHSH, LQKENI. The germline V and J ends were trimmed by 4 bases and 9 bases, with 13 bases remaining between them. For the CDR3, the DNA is TGTGCCAGCTCACTAGAACAGGGCGGGCAGTACTTC. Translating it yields CASSLEQGGQYF.

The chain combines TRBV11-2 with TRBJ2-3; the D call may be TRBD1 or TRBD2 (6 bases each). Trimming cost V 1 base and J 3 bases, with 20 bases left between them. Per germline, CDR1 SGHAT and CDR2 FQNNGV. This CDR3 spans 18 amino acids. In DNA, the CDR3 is TGTGCCAGCAGCTTAGGTATATCACAGGGAGGTGGAACAGATACGCAGTATTTT. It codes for CASSLGISQGGGTDTQYF.

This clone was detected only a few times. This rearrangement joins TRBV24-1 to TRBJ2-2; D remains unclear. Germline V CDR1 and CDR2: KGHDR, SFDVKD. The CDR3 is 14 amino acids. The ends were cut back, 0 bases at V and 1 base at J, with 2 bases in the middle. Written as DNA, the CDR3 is TGTGCCACCAGTGATTTGTGGAACACCGGGGAGCTGTTTTTT. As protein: CATSDLWNTGELFF.

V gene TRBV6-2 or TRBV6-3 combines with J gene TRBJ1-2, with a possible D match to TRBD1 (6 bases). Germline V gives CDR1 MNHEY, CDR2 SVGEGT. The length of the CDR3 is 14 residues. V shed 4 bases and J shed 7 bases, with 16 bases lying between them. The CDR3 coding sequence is TGTGCCAGCAGTTTGAAGGGGGAGTCAGGTGGCTACACCTTC. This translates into CASSLKGESGGYTF.

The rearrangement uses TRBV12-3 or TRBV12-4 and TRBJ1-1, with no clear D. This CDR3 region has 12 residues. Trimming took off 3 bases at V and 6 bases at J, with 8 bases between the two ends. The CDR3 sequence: CASSLLVAEAFF. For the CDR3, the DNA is TGTGCCAGCAGTTTGTTAGTCGCTGAAGCTTTCTTT.

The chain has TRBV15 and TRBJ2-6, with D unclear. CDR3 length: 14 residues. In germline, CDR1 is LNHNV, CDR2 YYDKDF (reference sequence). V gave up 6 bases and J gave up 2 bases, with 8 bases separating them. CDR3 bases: TGTGCCACCAGAGGTGGAACTGGGGCCAACGTCCTGACTTTC. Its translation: CATRGGTGANVLTF.

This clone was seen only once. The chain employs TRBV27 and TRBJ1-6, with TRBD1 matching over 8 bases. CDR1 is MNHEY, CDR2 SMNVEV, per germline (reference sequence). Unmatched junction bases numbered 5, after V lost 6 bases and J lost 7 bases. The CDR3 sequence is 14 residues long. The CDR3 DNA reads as TGTGCCAGCAGCCGCAGGGGGCTGAATTCACCCCTCCACTTT. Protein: CASSRRGLNSPLHF.

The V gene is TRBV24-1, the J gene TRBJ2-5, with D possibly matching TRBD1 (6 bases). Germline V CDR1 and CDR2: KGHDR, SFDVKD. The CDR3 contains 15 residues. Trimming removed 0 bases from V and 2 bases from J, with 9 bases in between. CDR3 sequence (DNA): TGTGCCACCAGTGATTTGACAGGGTGGCAAGAGACCCAGTACTTC. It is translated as CATSDLTGWQETQYF.

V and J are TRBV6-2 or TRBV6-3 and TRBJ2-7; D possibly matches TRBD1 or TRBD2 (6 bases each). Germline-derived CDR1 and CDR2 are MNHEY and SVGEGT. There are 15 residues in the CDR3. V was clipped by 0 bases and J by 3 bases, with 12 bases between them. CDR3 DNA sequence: TGTGCCAGCAGTTACTCTAGCGGAGGGGGCTACGAGCAGTACTTC. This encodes CASSYSSGGGYEQYF.